This T cell receptor (beta chain) was profiled in a study of blood T cell repertoires in COVID-19. Study at large: Material from acute and convalescent COVID-19 was sourced from the United States, Italy and Spain. In each case, the material was cDNA or gDNA derived from T cells, B-cell-depleted T cells, or PBMCs.

Authors' methods: How many nucleated cells were present was estimated from reference gene primer amplification. Produced via immunoSEQ multiplex PCR; TCRdb's table is partial and in-frame only. V, J and clone size reflect that table, while D and trimming were determined from the DNA. The sample has about 220,000 clones; around 80% are singletons. Germline assignment: CDR1 SNHLY and CDR2 FYNNEI. The V and J ends lost 5 bases and 2 bases, in that order; junction bases with no gene match: 7. This CDR3 spans 15 amino acids. The sequenced material came from peripheral blood. This TCR came from a woman in her 70s with acute or convalescent COVID-19. J is TRBJ2-3 and V is TRBV2, with 7 bases lining up with TRBD1. The DNA of the CDR3 is TGTGCCAGCAGTTCAAAGGACAGGAACACAGATACGCAGTATTTT. As protein: CASSSKDRNTDTQYF.